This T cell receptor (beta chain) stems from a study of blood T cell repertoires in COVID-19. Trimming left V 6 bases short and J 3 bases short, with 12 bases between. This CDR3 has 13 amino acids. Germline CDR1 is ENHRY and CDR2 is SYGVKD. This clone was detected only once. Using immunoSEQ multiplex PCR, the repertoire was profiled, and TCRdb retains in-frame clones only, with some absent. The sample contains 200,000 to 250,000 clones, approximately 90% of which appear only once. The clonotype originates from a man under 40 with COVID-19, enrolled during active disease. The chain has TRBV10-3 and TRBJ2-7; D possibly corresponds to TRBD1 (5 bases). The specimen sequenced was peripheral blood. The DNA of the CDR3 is TGTGCCATCAGAGAGGACACTTACTACGAGCAGTACTTC. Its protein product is CAIREDTYYEQYF.